These T cell receptor beta chains were read from a single sample in a study of Ad26.COV2.S vaccination and SARS-CoV-2 variants. Libraries were prepared by immunoSEQ multiplex PCR; TCRdb keeps only in-frame clonotypes and omits some of them. The table includes 200,000 to 300,000 clones, roughly 90% detected once. Sequencing used peripheral blood, obtained in a trial of Ad26.COV2.S vaccine versus placebo. The receptor set was obtained from a person between 18 and 65 years old who received the Ad26.COV2.S COVID-19 vaccine or a placebo. The CDR3 runs from the conserved cysteine through the conserved F or W. Each record gives: J gene, V gene, clone size, D gene, CDR3 protein, CDR3 DNA. The D gene is left open where the match is weak. Some rows mark clone size as missing; the rest say once, few, many or name a class of expanded clone.

J gene: TRBJ1-5; V gene: TRBV19; clone size: NA; D gene: TRBD1; CDR3 protein: CASSVDRGSPYSNQPQHF; CDR3 DNA: TGTGCCAGTAGTGTCGACAGGGGCTCTCCTTATAGCAATCAGCCCCAGCATTTT
J gene: TRBJ2-1; V gene: TRBV7-9; clone size: NA; D gene: TRBD2; CDR3 protein: CASKPGLHLINEQFF; CDR3 DNA: TGTGCCTCGAAACCGGGACTACACCTAATTAATGAGCAGTTCTTC
J gene: TRBJ2-5; V gene: TRBV19; clone size: NA; D gene: NA; CDR3 protein: CASSPWDTLKETQYF; CDR3 DNA: TGTGCCAGTAGTCCCTGGGACACCTTGAAGGAGACCCAGTACTTC
J gene: TRBJ2-3; V gene: TRBV7-9; clone size: NA; D gene: NA; CDR3 protein: CATGPADTQYF; CDR3 DNA: TGTGCCACCGGCCCGGCCGATACGCAGTATTTT
J gene: TRBJ2-5; V gene: TRBV24-1; clone size: NA; D gene: TRBD1; CDR3 protein: CATSQRGRGETQYF; CDR3 DNA: TGTGCCACCAGTCAAAGGGGGCGCGGAGAGACCCAGTACTTC
J gene: TRBJ1-1; V gene: TRBV28; clone size: NA; D gene: NA; CDR3 protein: CASSQGLNTEAFF; CDR3 DNA: TGTGCCAGCAGTCAGGGCTTGAACACTGAAGCTTTCTTT
J gene: TRBJ2-7; V gene: TRBV6-5; clone size: once; D gene: TRBD2; CDR3 protein: CASRASGTYEQYF; CDR3 DNA: TGTGCCAGCAGAGCTAGCGGGACCTACGAGCAGTACTTC
J gene: TRBJ2-7; V gene: TRBV3-1/TRBV3-2; clone size: few; D gene: NA; CDR3 protein: CASSDPSGGFVEQYF; CDR3 DNA: TGTGCCAGCAGCGACCCCTCCGGGGGATTCGTCGAGCAGTACTTC
J gene: TRBJ1-1; V gene: TRBV6-5; clone size: NA; D gene: NA; CDR3 protein: CASRDTGMNTEAFF; CDR3 DNA: TGTGCCAGCAGGGACACAGGCATGAACACTGAAGCTTTCTTT
J gene: TRBJ2-3; V gene: TRBV24-1; clone size: NA; D gene: TRBD2; CDR3 protein: CATSVSGSTDTQYF; CDR3 DNA: TGTGCCACCAGTGTTAGCGGGAGCACAGATACGCAGTATTTT
J gene: TRBJ1-3; V gene: TRBV11-2; clone size: NA; D gene: NA; CDR3 protein: CASSRALSGNTIYF; CDR3 DNA: TGTGCCAGCAGCCGGGCCCTCTCTGGAAACACCATATATTTT
J gene: TRBJ2-7; V gene: TRBV19; clone size: NA; D gene: NA; CDR3 protein: CASSKGAAGQLQSYEQYF; CDR3 DNA: TGTGCCAGTAGTAAGGGTGCAGCGGGCCAACTCCAATCTTACGAGCAGTACTTC
J gene: TRBJ1-5; V gene: TRBV6-5; clone size: NA; D gene: TRBD1; CDR3 protein: CASRTGKNQPQHF; CDR3 DNA: TGTGCCAGCAGGACAGGGAAAAATCAGCCCCAGCATTTT
J gene: TRBJ2-5; V gene: TRBV5-1; clone size: NA; D gene: TRBD2; CDR3 protein: CASSFASGGAGETQYF; CDR3 DNA: TGCGCCAGCAGCTTCGCTAGCGGGGGGGCGGGAGAGACCCAGTACTTC
J gene: TRBJ2-3; V gene: TRBV3-1/TRBV3-2; clone size: NA; D gene: TRBD2; CDR3 protein: CASSLTSGGTSTDTQYF; CDR3 DNA: TGTGCCAGCAGTTTAACTAGCGGGGGTACCAGCACAGATACGCAGTATTTT
J gene: TRBJ1-1; V gene: TRBV23-1; clone size: NA; D gene: NA; CDR3 protein: CASSQSGRGTSEAFF; CDR3 DNA: TGCGCCAGCAGTCAATCTGGTAGGGGGACCTCTGAAGCTTTCTTT